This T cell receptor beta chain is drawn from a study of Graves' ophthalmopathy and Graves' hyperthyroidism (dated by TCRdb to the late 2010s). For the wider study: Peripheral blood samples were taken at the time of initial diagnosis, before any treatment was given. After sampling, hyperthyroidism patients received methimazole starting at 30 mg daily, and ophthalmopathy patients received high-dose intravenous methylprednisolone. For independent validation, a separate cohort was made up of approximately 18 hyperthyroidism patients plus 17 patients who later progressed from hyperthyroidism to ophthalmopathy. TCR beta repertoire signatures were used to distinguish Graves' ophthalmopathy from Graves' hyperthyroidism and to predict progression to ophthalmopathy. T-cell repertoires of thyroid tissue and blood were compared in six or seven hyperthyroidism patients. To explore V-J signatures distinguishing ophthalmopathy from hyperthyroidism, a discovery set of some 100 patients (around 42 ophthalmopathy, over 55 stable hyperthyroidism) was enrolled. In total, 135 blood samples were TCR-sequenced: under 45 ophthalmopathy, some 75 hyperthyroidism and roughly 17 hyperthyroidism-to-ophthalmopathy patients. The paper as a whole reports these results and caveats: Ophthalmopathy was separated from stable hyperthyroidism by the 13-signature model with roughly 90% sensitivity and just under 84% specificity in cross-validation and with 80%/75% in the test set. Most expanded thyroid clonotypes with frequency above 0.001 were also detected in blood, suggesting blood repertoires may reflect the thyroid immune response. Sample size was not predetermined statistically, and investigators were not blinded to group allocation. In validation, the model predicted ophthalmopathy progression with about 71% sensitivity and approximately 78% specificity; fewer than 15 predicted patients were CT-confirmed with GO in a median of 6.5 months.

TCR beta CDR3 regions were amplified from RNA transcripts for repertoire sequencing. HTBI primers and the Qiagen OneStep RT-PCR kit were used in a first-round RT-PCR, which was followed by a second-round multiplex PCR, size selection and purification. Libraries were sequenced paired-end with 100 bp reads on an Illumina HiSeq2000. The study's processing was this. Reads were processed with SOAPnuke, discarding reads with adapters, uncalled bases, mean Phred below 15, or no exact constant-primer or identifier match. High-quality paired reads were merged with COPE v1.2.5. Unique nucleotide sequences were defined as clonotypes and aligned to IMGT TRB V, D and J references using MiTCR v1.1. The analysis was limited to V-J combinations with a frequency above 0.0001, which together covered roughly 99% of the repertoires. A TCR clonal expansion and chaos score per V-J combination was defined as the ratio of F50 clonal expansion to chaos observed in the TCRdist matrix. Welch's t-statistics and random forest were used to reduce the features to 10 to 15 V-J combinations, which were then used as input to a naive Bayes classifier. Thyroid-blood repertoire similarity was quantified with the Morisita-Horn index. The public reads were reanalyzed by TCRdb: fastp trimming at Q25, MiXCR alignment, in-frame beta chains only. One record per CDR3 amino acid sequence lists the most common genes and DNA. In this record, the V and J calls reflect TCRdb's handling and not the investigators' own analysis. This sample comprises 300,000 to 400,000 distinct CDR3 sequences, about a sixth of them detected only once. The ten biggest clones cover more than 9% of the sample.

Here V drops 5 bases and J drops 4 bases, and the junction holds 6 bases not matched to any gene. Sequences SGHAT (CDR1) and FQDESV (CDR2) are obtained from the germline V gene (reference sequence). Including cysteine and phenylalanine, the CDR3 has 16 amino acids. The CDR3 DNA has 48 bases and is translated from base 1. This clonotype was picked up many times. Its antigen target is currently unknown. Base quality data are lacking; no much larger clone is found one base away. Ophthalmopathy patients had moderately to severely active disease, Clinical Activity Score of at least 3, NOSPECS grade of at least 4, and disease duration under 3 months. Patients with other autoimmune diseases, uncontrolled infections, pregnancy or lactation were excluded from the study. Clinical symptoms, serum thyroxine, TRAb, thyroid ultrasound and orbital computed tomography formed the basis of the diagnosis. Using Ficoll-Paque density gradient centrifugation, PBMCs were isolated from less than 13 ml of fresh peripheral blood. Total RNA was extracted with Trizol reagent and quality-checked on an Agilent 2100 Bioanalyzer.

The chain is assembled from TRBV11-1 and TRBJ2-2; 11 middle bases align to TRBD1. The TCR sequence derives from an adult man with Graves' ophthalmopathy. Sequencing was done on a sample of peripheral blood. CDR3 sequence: CASSSGQGASTGELFF. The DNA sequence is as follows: TGTGCCAGCAGCAGTGGACAGGGGGCTAGCACCGGGGAGCTGTTTTTT.